What follows describes a single TCR beta chain. Its antigen remains unidentified. The sample comes from a study of cytomegalovirus exposure and HLA in healthy donors. Points from the study as a whole: The likely explanation for a cluster of highly shared sequence variants was sequencing artifact. Excluded were some V segments that proved indistinguishable, including TRBV6-2 and TRBV6-3. Researchers reported in a later analysis that common viral pathogens appeared linked to several top clusters.

The CDR3 is 15 residues long. Trimming at V came to 5 bases and at J to 3 bases, leaving 7 bases not matched to a gene. Germline CDR1 is KGHSH and CDR2 is LQKENI. The PCR was carried out with 60 Vbeta primers and 13 Jbeta primers. The data were produced by immunoSEQ multiplex PCR, yet TCRdb's version contains in-frame clones alone and is incomplete. The sample shows about 200,000 clones, 80% to 90% of them seen only once. Input material: PBMCs. The chain uses TRBV18 and TRBJ1-5; TRBD1 aligns across 7 bases. The sequence was obtained from a young man in good health and CMV-seronegative. CDR3 sequence: CASSASGQVNQPQHF. The CDR3 coding sequence is TGTGCCAGCTCAGCGTCCGGACAGGTCAATCAGCCCCAGCATTTT.